A single sample gave rise to the 28 T cell receptor beta chains below, sequenced in a study of glioma-infiltrating T cells after dendritic cell vaccination. Here immunoSEQ multiplex PCR was the method, and the copy in TCRdb shows in-frame clones only, minus some. The table shows 95,000 or so clones, with 85% occurring only once. The sample consisted of blood, taken before dendritic cell vaccination. Source of these receptors: a human donor with glioblastoma.

V is TRBV5-1 and J is TRBJ1-2; 10 bases are shared with TRBD1. Unmatched junction bases numbered 10, after V lost 4 bases and J lost 4 bases. Per the germline V gene, CDR1 is SGHRS and CDR2 is YFSETQ. CDR3 length equals 16 residues. The CDR3 here is CASSLSGTGVTYGYTF. The CDR3 DNA reads TGCGCCAGCAGCCTGTCCGGGACAGGGGTTACCTATGGCTACACCTTC. Filled out from reference TRBV5-1 and TRBJ1-2, the complete variable domain reads KAGVTQTPRYLIKTRGQQVTLSCSPISGHRSVSWYQQTPGQGLQFLFEYFSETQRNKGNFPGRFSGRQFSNSRSEMNVSTLELGDSALYLCASSLSGTGVTYGYTFGSGTRLTVV.

CDR3 nucleotide sequence: TGTGCCACCAGCAGAGGGGAGGGGAGGGGACGCACAGATACGCAGTATTTT. Translating it yields CATSRGEGRGRTDTQYF. The chain is built from TRBV15 and TRBJ2-3, with TRBD2 matching 7 bases. Germline values: CDR1 LNHNV, CDR2 YYDKDF (reference sequence). V lost 1 base and J lost 1; bases outside the gene matches: 8. CDR3 length: 17 residues.

This rearrangement joins TRBV7-8 to TRBJ1-2; a possible D gene is TRBD1 (5 bases). V was clipped by 4 bases and J by 8 bases, with 26 bases between them. This CDR3 is 17 amino acids long. Germline CDR1 SGHVS, CDR2 FQNEAQ. As DNA, the CDR3 is TGTGCCAGCAGCTCCGGACGGACCCTGGCTTCCAGGGCGGGCTACACCTTC. This sequence encodes CASSSGRTLASRAGYTF.

The chain has TRBV6-5 and TRBJ2-5; TRBD2 aligns across 7 bases. J gave up 5 bases and V 3 bases, and 6 bases lay outside the gene matches. CDR3 length: 14 residues. Germline V CDR1 and CDR2: MNHEY, SVGAGI. The CDR3 reads CASSYFSGRETQYF. CDR3 bases: TGTGCCAGCAGTTATTTTAGCGGGCGGGAGACCCAGTACTTC.

This chain uses TRBV5-1 with TRBJ2-5; D is unclear. The CDR3 is 13 amino acids. The V end lost 7 bases, the J end lost 3 bases, and 13 bases lay between the germline ends. Germline values: CDR1 SGHRS, CDR2 YFSETQ. The CDR3 protein is CASSQSPKETQYF. The CDR3 DNA reads as TGCGCCAGCTCCCAGTCCCCAAAAGAGACCCAGTACTTC.

This rearrangement joins TRBV5-1 to TRBJ2-1, with 8 bases matching TRBD1. This CDR3 region has 14 residues. Germline lookup yields CDR1 SGHRS and CDR2 YFSETQ. Trimming at V came to 0 bases and at J to 6 bases, leaving 2 bases not matched to a gene. The CDR3 DNA sequence: TGCGCCAGCAGCTTGGAGACAGGGGCCAATGAGCAGTTCTTC. Translation: CASSLETGANEQFF.

The chain uses TRBV5-8 and TRBJ2-2, with 7 bases matching TRBD1. Germline V lookup: CDR1 SGHTS, CDR2 YDEGEE. V was pared by 1 base and J by 7 bases, with 10 bases of the junction left unmatched. CDR3 length: 16 residues. The CDR3 spells CASSLNRGRSVGELFF. DNA of the CDR3: TGTGCCAGCAGCTTGAATAGGGGGCGTAGTGTCGGGGAGCTGTTTTTT.

The chain couples TRBV2 to TRBJ2-4; D might be TRBD2 (6 bases). This CDR3 is 12 amino acids long. Germline V gives CDR1 SNHLY, CDR2 FYNNEI. Trimming took 3 bases from V and 8 from J, leaving 8 bases between them. The CDR3: CASSDREDIQYF. The CDR3, as DNA: TGTGCCAGCAGTGATAGGGAGGACATTCAGTACTTC.

The rearrangement uses TRBV5-6 and TRBJ2-1, with D tentatively TRBD1 (6 bases). Trimming removed 7 bases at V and 7 bases at J, with 18 bases between. The CDR3 has 14 amino acids. Germline V lookup: CDR1 SGHDT, CDR2 YYEEEE. The CDR3 coding sequence is TGTGCCAGCGCCCTGGGGGCTTCCCTTAATGAGCAGTTCTTC. This sequence encodes CASALGASLNEQFF.

The chain couples TRBV7-6 to TRBJ1-2; TRBD1 agrees at 7 bases. Germline lookup yields CDR1 SGHVS and CDR2 FNYEAQ. This CDR3 is 14 amino acids long. The trim removed 5 bases at V and 0 bases at J, leaving 3 bases unmatched. Written as DNA, the CDR3 is TGTGCCAGCAGCCTTGGACAGGCTAACTATGGCTACACCTTC. Protein product: CASSLGQANYGYTF. Drawing the rest from reference TRBV7-6 and TRBJ1-2, the complete variable domain is GAGVSQSPRYKVTKRGQDVALRCDPISGHVSLYWYRQALGQGPEFLTYFNYEAQQDKSGLPNDRFSAERPEGSISTLTIQRTEQRDSAMYRCASSLGQANYGYTFGSGTRLTVV.

The CDR3 loop reads CAIKGQGSYEQYF. CDR3 bases: TGTGCCATCAAGGGACAGGGGTCCTACGAGCAGTACTTC. The chain is built from TRBV10-3 and TRBJ2-7, with 10 bases that match TRBD1. Trimming removed 7 bases from V and 1 base from J; junction bases left unmatched: 1. The CDR3 totals 13 residues. The V gene's germline CDR1 is ENHRY and CDR2 SYGVKD.

This rearrangement joins TRBV7-2 to TRBJ2-5; TRBD1 agrees at 10 bases. The germline gives CDR1 SGHTA, CDR2 FQGNSA. This CDR3 has 14 residues. Trimming removed 5 bases from V and 5 bases from J; junction bases left unmatched: 5. DNA of the CDR3: TGTGCCAGCAGCCCGGGACAGGGGTCGGAGACCCAGTACTTC. Its protein product is CASSPGQGSETQYF.

The rearrangement joins TRBV7-9 to TRBJ1-1; D might be TRBD1 (5 bases). The CDR3 is made up of 15 amino acids. Trimming stripped 1 base from V and 3 bases from J, with 12 bases between. Germline CDR1 and CDR2: SEHNR and FQNEAQ (reference sequence). This CDR3 reads CASSLEAGWDTEAFF. Written as DNA, the CDR3 is TGTGCCAGCAGCTTAGAGGCAGGGTGGGACACTGAAGCTTTCTTT.

The chain recombines TRBV6-6 with TRBJ2-3, with TRBD2 identical over 11 bases. CDR3 length equals 16 residues. CDR1 is MNHNY, CDR2 SVGAGI, per germline (reference sequence). V gave up 0 bases and J gave up 4 bases; unmatched junction bases: 3. This CDR3 is CASSYSTSGAADTQYF. Written as DNA, the CDR3 is TGTGCCAGCAGTTACTCGACTAGCGGGGCCGCAGATACGCAGTATTTT.

The V and J genes are TRBV7-9 and TRBJ2-7, with TRBD2 matching 9 bases. This CDR3 has 15 residues. The germline CDR1 and CDR2 sequences are SEHNR and FQNEAQ (reference sequence). After removal of 2 bases from V and 2 bases from J, the junction contained 4 bases not matched to a gene. The CDR3 loop reads CASSLTLAGPYEQYF. The CDR3 bases are TGTGCCAGCAGCTTAACACTAGCGGGTCCCTACGAGCAGTACTTC.

The chain combines TRBV11-2 with TRBJ2-1, with 12 bases lining up with TRBD2. The V gene end was trimmed by 6 bases and the J gene end by 3 bases; junction bases not matched to a gene: 6. The germline V gene encodes CDR1 SGHAT and CDR2 FQNNGV. The CDR3 totals 16 residues. In nucleotides, the CDR3 is TGTGCCAGCAGACAACCGGGACTAGCGGGCTACAATGAGCAGTTCTTC. It translates to CASRQPGLAGYNEQFF.

The count of this clone is one. The chain combines TRBV4-3 with TRBJ1-2; TRBD1 might be the D (5 bases). Trimming shortened V by 4 bases and J by 0 bases, and 18 bases separated the two germline ends. The CDR3 has 17 residues. Germline V lookup: CDR1 LGHNA, CDR2 YSLEER. The CDR3 loop is CASSPHPRGGANYGYTF. The CDR3 coding sequence is TGCGCCAGCAGCCCCCACCCTCGCGGGGGGGCTAACTATGGCTACACCTTC.

This chain joins TRBV19 and TRBJ2-7; 7 bases are shared with TRBD2. Germline trimming cut 7 bases from V and 5 bases from J; bases unmatched to any gene: 11. The CDR3 spans 14 residues. Germline values: CDR1 LNHDA, CDR2 SQIVND (reference sequence). CDR3 sequence: CASNDGGGPDEQYF. CDR3 bases: TGTGCCAGTAACGATGGGGGAGGGCCTGACGAGCAGTACTTC. Combining the CDR3 with reference TRBV19 and TRBJ2-7 gives the whole variable domain DGGITQSPKYLFRKEGQNVTLSCEQNLNHDAMYWYRQDPGQGLRLIYYSQIVNDFQKGDIAEGYSVSREKKESFPLTVTSAQKNPTAFYLCASNDGGGPDEQYFGPGTRLTVT.

This clone was seen only once. This chain connects TRBV15 to TRBJ2-7; D is unclear. Germline-derived CDR1 and CDR2 are LNHNV and YYDKDF (reference sequence). V was clipped by 0 bases and J by 12 bases, with 15 bases between them. This CDR3 region has 13 residues. The CDR3: CATSRDFLGRAYF. CDR3 sequence (DNA): TGTGCCACCAGCAGAGATTTTTTGGGCCGTGCGTACTTC.

The V gene is TRBV6-5, the J gene TRBJ1-1, with a tentative D call TRBD1 (6 bases). V shed 5 bases and J shed 6 bases, with 19 bases lying between them. The germline gives CDR1 MNHEY, CDR2 SVGAGI. There are 15 residues in the CDR3. The CDR3 coding sequence is TGTGCCAGCAGTCCACAGGGTTTTCCGGCGTCTGAAGCTTTCTTT. It specifies CASSPQGFPASEAFF.

This clone has a single count. The chain links TRBV2 to TRBJ1-5; no reliable D call. Germline CDR1 reads SNHLY; CDR2 reads FYNNEI. Trimming took off 8 bases at V and 6 bases at J, with 17 bases between the two ends. CDR3 size: 14 residues. CDR3 region: CASSFDSAAQPQHF. The CDR3 DNA reads as TGTGCCAGCTCGTTTGACTCGGCGGCTCAGCCCCAGCATTTT.

This clone was counted only a few times. This chain connects TRBV5-1 to TRBJ2-7; 12 bases align to TRBD2. Germline loops: CDR1 SGHRS, CDR2 YFSETQ. The CDR3 is 16 residues long. The V and J ends lost 0 bases and 1 base, in that order; junction bases with no gene match: 2. The DNA for the CDR3 is TGCGCCAGCAGCTTGGGACTAGCGGGGGTTTCCTACGAGCAGTACTTC. This sequence encodes CASSLGLAGVSYEQYF.

The rearrangement uses TRBV11-3 and TRBJ1-4; no clear D. The V and J ends lost 0 bases and 7 bases respectively, with 12 bases between them. The CDR3 is made up of 15 amino acids. Germline assignment: CDR1 SGHNT and CDR2 YENEEA. CDR3 DNA: TGTGCCAGCAGCTTAGACGGTCTCCGGGGTGAAAAACTGTTTTTT. It encodes CASSLDGLRGEKLFF.

CDR3 coding DNA: TGTGCCAGCGTACGGGGACTAGCACCGTCGGTAGAGACCCAGTACTTC. Its translation is CASVRGLAPSVETQYF. J is TRBJ2-5 and V is TRBV2, with TRBD2 matching 9 bases. The CDR3 runs to 16 residues. Germline CDR1 reads SNHLY; CDR2 reads FYNNEI. V lost 8 bases and J lost 4; bases outside the gene matches: 14.

The V gene is TRBV2, the J gene TRBJ1-1; the D gene is possibly TRBD1 (6 bases). Trimming stripped 6 bases from V and 1 base from J, with 18 bases between. This CDR3 contains 16 residues. CDR1 is SNHLY and CDR2 is FYNNEI in the germline V gene. CDR3 sequence: CASRLRQDIPNTEAFF. Here the CDR3 DNA reads TGTGCCAGCAGGCTCAGACAGGACATACCGAACACTGAAGCTTTCTTT.

The chain couples TRBV6-5 to TRBJ2-7, with a tentative D call TRBD2 (5 bases). CDR1 MNHEY and CDR2 SVGAGI come from the germline V gene. Trimming shortened V by 0 bases and J by 11 bases, and 14 bases separated the two germline ends. The CDR3 is 13 residues long. The CDR3 DNA is TGTGCCAGCAGTTACTCGAGTGCGGGTTTGAAGTACTTC. It encodes CASSYSSAGLKYF.

The chain joins TRBV5-8 to TRBJ2-5; D is uncertain. V dropped 3 bases and J dropped 3 bases, with 12 bases sitting between them. The CDR3 contains 14 residues. Germline-derived CDR1 and CDR2 are SGHTS and YDEGEE. The CDR3 DNA follows: TGTGCCAGCAGCTCCTGGGTCCAGGAAGAGACCCAGTACTTC. This translates into CASSSWVQEETQYF.

The chain employs TRBV11-3 and TRBJ1-5; 7 bases align to TRBD1. The V and J ends lost 7 bases and 2 bases, in that order; junction bases with no gene match: 5. The CDR3 runs 14 residues. The germline CDR1 and CDR2 sequences are SGHNT and YENEEA. This CDR3 is CASKTGRRNQPQHF. CDR3 bases: TGTGCCAGCAAGACAGGGCGTCGCAATCAGCCCCAGCATTTT. The entire variable domain, with the rest obtained from reference TRBV11-3 and TRBJ1-5, is as follows: EAGVVQSPRYKIIEKKQPVAFWCNPISGHNTLYWYLQNLGQGPELLIRYENEEAVDDSQLPKDRFSAERLKGVDSTLKIQPAELGDSAVYLCASKTGRRNQPQHFGDGTRLSIL.